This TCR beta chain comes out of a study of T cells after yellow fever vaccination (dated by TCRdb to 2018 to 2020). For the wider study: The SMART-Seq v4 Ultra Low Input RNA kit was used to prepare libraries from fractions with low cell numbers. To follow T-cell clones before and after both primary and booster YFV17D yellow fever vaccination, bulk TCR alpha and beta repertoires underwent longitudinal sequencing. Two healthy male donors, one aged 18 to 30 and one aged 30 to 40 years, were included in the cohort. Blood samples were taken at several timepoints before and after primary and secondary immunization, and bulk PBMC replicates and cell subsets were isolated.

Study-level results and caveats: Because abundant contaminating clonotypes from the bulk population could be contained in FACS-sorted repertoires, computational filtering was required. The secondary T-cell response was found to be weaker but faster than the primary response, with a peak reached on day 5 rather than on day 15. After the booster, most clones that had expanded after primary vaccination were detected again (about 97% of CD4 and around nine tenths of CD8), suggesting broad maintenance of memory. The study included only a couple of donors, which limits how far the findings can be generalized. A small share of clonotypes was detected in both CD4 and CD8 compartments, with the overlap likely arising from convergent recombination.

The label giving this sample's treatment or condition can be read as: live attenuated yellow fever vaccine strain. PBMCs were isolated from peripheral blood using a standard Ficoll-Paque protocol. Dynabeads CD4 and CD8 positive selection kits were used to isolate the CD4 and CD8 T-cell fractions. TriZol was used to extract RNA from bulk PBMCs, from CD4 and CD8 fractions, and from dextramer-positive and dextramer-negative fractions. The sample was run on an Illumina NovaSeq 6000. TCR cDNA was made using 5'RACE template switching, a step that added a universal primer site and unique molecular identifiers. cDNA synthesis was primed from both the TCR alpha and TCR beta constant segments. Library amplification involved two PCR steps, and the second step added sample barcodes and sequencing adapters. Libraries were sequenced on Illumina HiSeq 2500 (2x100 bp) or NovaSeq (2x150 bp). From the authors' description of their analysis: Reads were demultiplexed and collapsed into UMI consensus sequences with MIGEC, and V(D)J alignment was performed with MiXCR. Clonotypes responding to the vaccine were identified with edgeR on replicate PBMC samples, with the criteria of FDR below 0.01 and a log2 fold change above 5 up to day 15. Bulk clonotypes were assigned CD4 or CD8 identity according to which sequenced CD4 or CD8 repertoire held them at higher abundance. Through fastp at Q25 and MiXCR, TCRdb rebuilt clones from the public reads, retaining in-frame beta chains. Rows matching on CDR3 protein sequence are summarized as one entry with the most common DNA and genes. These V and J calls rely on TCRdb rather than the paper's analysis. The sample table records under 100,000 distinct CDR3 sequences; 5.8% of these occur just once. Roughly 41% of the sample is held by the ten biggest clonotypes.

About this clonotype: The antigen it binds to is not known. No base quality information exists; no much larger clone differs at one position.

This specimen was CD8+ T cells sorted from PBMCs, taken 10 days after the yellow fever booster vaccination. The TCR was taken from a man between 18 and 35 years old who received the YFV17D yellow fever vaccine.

The CDR3 protein sequence reads: CASSYGQGRQPQHF. The DNA sequence is TGTGCCAGCAGTTACGGACAGGGTCGTCAGCCCCAGCATTTT. Rearrangement joined TRBV6-2 or TRBV6-3 to TRBJ1-5; 8 central bases correspond to TRBD1. The CDR3 spans 14 residues, from the cysteine through the phenylalanine. Just the 42-base CDR3 DNA is kept, in frame starting at base 1. The germline V gene gives CDR1 as MNHEY and CDR2 as SVGEGT. Trimming accounts for 2 bases at V and 6 bases at J, while the number of junction bases matched to no gene is 3.